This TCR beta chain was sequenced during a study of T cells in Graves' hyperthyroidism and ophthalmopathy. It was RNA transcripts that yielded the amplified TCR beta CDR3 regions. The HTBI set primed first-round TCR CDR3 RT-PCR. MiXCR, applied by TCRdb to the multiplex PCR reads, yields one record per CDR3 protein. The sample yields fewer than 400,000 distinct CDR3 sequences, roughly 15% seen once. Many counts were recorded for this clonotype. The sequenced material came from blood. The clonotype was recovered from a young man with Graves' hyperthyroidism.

The DNA for the CDR3 is TGTGCCAGCAGTTTCGGAGGGGTTGGAGAAGCTTTCTTT. Protein product: CASSFGGVGEAFF. This sequence joins TRBV12-3 or TRBV12-4 and TRBJ1-1, with D perhaps TRBD1 (5 bases). This CDR3 is 13 amino acids long. V was cut by 3 bases and J by 8 bases, with 13 bases left in between.